What follows is one TCR beta chain and its context. The antigen is not known. Other nucleotide sequences from this sample produce the same CDR3. This entry belongs to a study of cytomegalovirus exposure and HLA in healthy donors. Study-wide results and limits: A previous analysis found most TCR beta V segments productive roughly 87% or roughly 30% of the time.

With 60 Vbeta and 13 Jbeta primers, the PCR was carried out. Libraries were prepared by immunoSEQ multiplex PCR; TCRdb keeps only in-frame clonotypes and omits some of them. The sample consists of about 210,000 clones, roughly 73% of them appearing once. The CDR3 extends over 15 amino acids. Trimming pared 11 bases from V and 2 bases from J, leaving 16 bases between. Germline lookup yields CDR1 SEHNR and CDR2 FQNEAQ (reference sequence). V and J are TRBV7-9 and TRBJ1-6, with D possibly being TRBD1 (5 bases). This clonotype was obtained from a boy between 10 and 17 years old in good health and CMV-seronegative. The sequencing input was PBMCs. The CDR3 bases are TGTGCCCTCCTTCTAGGGGAGGCCTATAATTCACCCCTCCACTTT. It specifies CALLLGEAYNSPLHF.